This entry describes one TCR beta chain. Its antigen is not identified. The CDR3 loop spans 14 amino acids. Germline CDR1 is SQVTM and CDR2 is ANQGSEA. The record originates from a study of CXCR3-negative and CXCR3-positive naive CD8 T cells. The TRB libraries of cDNA were built by UMI-labeled 5' RACE. TCRdb reprocessed the 5' RACE reads, keeping one entry per CDR3 protein, no DNA. Its listing shows tens of thousands of distinct CDR3 sequences. Study results and caveats: In CXCR3-positive naive cells, the TRB CDR3s were more hydrophobic than in CXCR3-negative naive cells. Relative to memory CD8+ cells, whose diversity was much lower, both naive subsets had comparably high diversity.

The receptor was isolated from a human donor in good health. Some clones in this sample may be carry-over from other donors' samples. The chain joins TRBV29-1 to TRBJ2-2; TCRdb gives TRBD2 as the D gene, but with no DNA this cannot be confirmed. Sequenced input: naive CXCR3+ CD8+ T cells from blood. Subset in this sample: CD45RO-CCR7+CD27+CD95- naive CD8+ T cells expressing CXCR3 (TNR3+). The CDR3 is CSVVANLNTGELFF.